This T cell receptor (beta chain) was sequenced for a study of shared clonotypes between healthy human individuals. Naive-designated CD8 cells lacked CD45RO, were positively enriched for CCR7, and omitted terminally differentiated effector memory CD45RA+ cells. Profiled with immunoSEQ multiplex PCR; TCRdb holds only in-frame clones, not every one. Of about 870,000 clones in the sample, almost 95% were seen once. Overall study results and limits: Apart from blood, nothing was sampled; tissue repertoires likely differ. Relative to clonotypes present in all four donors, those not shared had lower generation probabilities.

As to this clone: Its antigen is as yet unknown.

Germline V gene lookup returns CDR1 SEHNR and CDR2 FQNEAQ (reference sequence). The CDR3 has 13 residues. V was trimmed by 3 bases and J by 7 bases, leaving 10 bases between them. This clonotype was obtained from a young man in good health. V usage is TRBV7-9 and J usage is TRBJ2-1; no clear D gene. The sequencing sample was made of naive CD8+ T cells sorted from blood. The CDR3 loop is CASSFFNENEQFF. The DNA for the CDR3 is TGTGCCAGCAGCTTTTTCAACGAAAATGAGCAGTTCTTC.